This is a list of T cell receptor beta chains from one sample in a study of blood T cells in healthy people across ages. One entry per CDR3 protein results from TCRdb running MiXCR on the 5' RACE reads. Altogether 1.5 million to 2 million distinct CDR3 sequences are present, roughly two fifths being singletons, with the ten largest covering roughly 23%. Material: blood. All receptors derive from a human donor in good health. CDR3s include the opening cysteine and the closing phenylalanine or tryptophan. D genes are given only for firm matches. Clone size is stated in some rows and not others, as once, few, many or a class when expanded.

J: TRBJ2-6
V: TRBV5-1
size: -
D: -
DNA: TGCGCCAGCAGCTGGACAGGGACTAGCTCTGGGGCCAACGTCCTGACTTTC
CDR3: CASSWTGTSSGANVLTF

J: TRBJ1-4
V: TRBV5-1
size: many
D: -
DNA: TGCGCCAGCAGCCCACAGGGAGAAAAACTGTTTTTT
CDR3: CASSPQGEKLFF

J: TRBJ2-7
V: TRBV6-1
size: few
D: TRBD1
DNA: TGTGCCAGCAGTCGAGACTTCCCAGCCGGACAGGGCGGCTCCTACGAGCAGTACTTC
CDR3: CASSRDFPAGQGGSYEQYF

J: TRBJ2-3
V: TRBV12-3/TRBV12-4
size: -
D: -
DNA: TGTGCCAGCAGTCTGTTAATTTTAGGGGGTGGAATAGATACGCAGTATTTT
CDR3: CASSLLILGGGIDTQYF

J: TRBJ2-1
V: TRBV6-2/TRBV6-3
size: -
D: -
DNA: TGTGCCAGCAGCCACGGGACGCTAACCTACAATGAGCAGTTCTTC
CDR3: CASSHGTLTYNEQFF

J: TRBJ2-1
V: TRBV4-3
size: once
D: TRBD1
DNA: TGCGCCAGCAGCCAAGAGGGACAGTATAACAATGAGCGGTTCTTC
CDR3: CASSQEGQYNNERFF

J: TRBJ2-1
V: TRBV7-3
size: -
D: -
DNA: TGTGCCAGCAGCTTATTGGAGGCGGGGGCCGAGCAGTTCTTC
CDR3: CASSLLEAGAEQFF

J: TRBJ1-5
V: TRBV6-6
size: few
D: -
DNA: TGTGCCACCGTACAGTATAGCAATCAGCCCCAGCATTTT
CDR3: CATVQYSNQPQHF

J: TRBJ2-2
V: TRBV9
size: -
D: -
DNA: TGTGCCAGCAGCGCCGAGTTTATCGGGGAGCTGTTTTTT
CDR3: CASSAEFIGELFF

J: TRBJ2-7
V: TRBV20-1
size: few
D: TRBD1
DNA: TGCAGTGCTACGACGGGACAGGGGGACGAGCAGTACTTC
CDR3: CSATTGQGDEQYF

J: TRBJ1-5
V: TRBV5-1
size: many
D: -
DNA: TGTGCCAGCAGTTTAGGGGGGCAGGGCAATCAGCCCCAGCATTTT
CDR3: CASSLGGQGNQPQHF

J: TRBJ1-3
V: TRBV12-3/TRBV12-4
size: -
D: -
DNA: TGTGCCAGCAGGGAGGGTGGGGTGCCGGAAAACACCATATATTTT
CDR3: CASREGGVPENTIYF

J: TRBJ2-7
V: TRBV2
size: -
D: -
DNA: TGTGCCAGCGGGGGCTCCAGCTCCTACAATGAGCAGTACTTC
CDR3: CASGGSSSYNEQYF

J: TRBJ2-1
V: TRBV6-2/TRBV6-3
size: few
D: TRBD1
DNA: TGTGCCAGCAGTTACTCGAGTTATGGGACAGGGCCCAATGAGCAGTTCTTC
CDR3: CASSYSSYGTGPNEQFF

J: TRBJ1-2
V: TRBV5-5
size: -
D: -
DNA: TGTGCCAGCATGGGGGGCTCCTATGGCTACACCTTC
CDR3: CASMGGSYGYTF

J: TRBJ1-6
V: TRBV4-3
size: few
D: -
DNA: TGCGCCAGCAGCCAAGGGGCGGCGCATGGTGGTAATTCACCCCTCCACTTT
CDR3: CASSQGAAHGGNSPLHF

J: TRBJ2-3
V: TRBV2
size: few
D: -
DNA: TGTGCCAGCAGTGAGGCAGGGCGAGATACGCAGTATTTT
CDR3: CASSEAGRDTQYF

J: TRBJ1-2
V: TRBV12-3/TRBV12-4
size: few
D: -
DNA: TGTGCCAGCACCCAGGGTTACTATGGCTACACCTTC
CDR3: CASTQGYYGYTF

J: TRBJ2-7
V: TRBV15
size: many
D: TRBD2
DNA: TGTGCCACCAGCAGAGATCCGGGACGGGGGGATGACGTGCAGTACTTC
CDR3: CATSRDPGRGDDVQYF

J: TRBJ2-1
V: TRBV15
size: -
D: -
DNA: TGTGCCACCAGCAGAGATTTGACGGGGGCAACGAGGAATGGGCAGTTCTTC
CDR3: CATSRDLTGATRNGQFF

J: TRBJ2-7
V: TRBV7-6
size: -
D: TRBD1
DNA: TGTGCCAGCAGCTTAGCAGACAGGGCCAGCTCCTACGAGCAGTACTTC
CDR3: CASSLADRASSYEQYF

J: TRBJ2-3
V: TRBV6-5
size: -
D: -
DNA: TGTGCCAGTGGGAGCCCAGATACGCAGTATTTT
CDR3: CASGSPDTQYF

J: TRBJ2-1
V: TRBV29-1
size: -
D: -
DNA: TGCAGCGTTGAGGGGGCTTCGAACAGGTCCTACAATGAGCAGTTCTTC
CDR3: CSVEGASNRSYNEQFF

J: TRBJ2-1
V: TRBV12-5
size: -
D: -
DNA: TGTGCTAGTGGTAGCGGATCCTACAATGAGCAGTTCTTC
CDR3: CASGSGSYNEQFF

J: TRBJ1-2
V: TRBV20-1
size: -
D: TRBD1
DNA: TGCAGTGCTAGCCCCAGGGAGGGACAGGGGGACTATGGCTACACCTTC
CDR3: CSASPREGQGDYGYTF

J: TRBJ2-3
V: TRBV12-3/TRBV12-4
size: -
D: TRBD2
DNA: TGTGCCAGCAGTCCGCGGGTTAGGAGCGGGGGTAGCACAGATACGCAGTATTTT
CDR3: CASSPRVRSGGSTDTQYF

J: TRBJ2-3
V: TRBV28
size: -
D: TRBD2
DNA: TGTGCCATAACTAGCGGGACTTTCGCAGATACGCAGTATTTT
CDR3: CAITSGTFADTQYF

J: TRBJ1-5
V: TRBV20-1
size: -
D: TRBD1
DNA: TGCAGTGCTAGACCCAGGACAGGGGGGGTGGGTCAGCCCCAGCATTTT
CDR3: CSARPRTGGVGQPQHF

J: TRBJ2-7
V: TRBV5-6
size: -
D: -
DNA: TGTGCCAGCAGCCCTTCGACCGGGAGACCTTCCTACGAGCAGTACTTC
CDR3: CASSPSTGRPSYEQYF

J: TRBJ2-5
V: TRBV2
size: -
D: -
DNA: TGTGCCAGCATTCTGGGTCTAAACCAAGAGACCCAGTACTTC
CDR3: CASILGLNQETQYF

J: TRBJ2-5
V: TRBV29-1
size: -
D: -
DNA: TGCAGCGTTGAACGGCATAGACAGACAGAGACCCAGAACTTC
CDR3: CSVERHRQTETQNF

J: TRBJ2-1
V: TRBV27
size: -
D: TRBD2
DNA: TGTGCCAGACTTCTTAGCGGGGGGCTCTACAATGGGCAGTTCTTC
CDR3: CARLLSGGLYNGQFF

J: TRBJ2-5
V: TRBV7-9
size: -
D: -
DNA: TGTGCCAGCACCCCGGACTTTCTATGGACCCAGTACTTC
CDR3: CASTPDFLWTQYF

J: TRBJ1-2
V: TRBV28
size: once
D: -
DNA: TGTGCCAGCAGTTCGACTATTCGACAGGCCCCAAGCTACACCTTC
CDR3: CASSSTIRQAPSYTF

J: TRBJ2-1
V: TRBV20-1
size: few
D: TRBD2
DNA: TGCAGCCTAGGGCGGGGGGGCTACAATGAGCAGTTCTTC
CDR3: CSLGRGGYNEQFF

J: TRBJ2-7
V: TRBV12-3/TRBV12-4
size: -
D: -
DNA: TGTGCCAGCAGTTTTCGGTTGATTTTAGACTACTACGAGCAGTACTTC
CDR3: CASSFRLILDYYEQYF

J: TRBJ2-7
V: TRBV5-1
size: few
D: -
DNA: TGCGCCAGCAAAGGGGCGCGTTACGAGCAGTACTTC
CDR3: CASKGARYEQYF

J: TRBJ1-6
V: TRBV7-9
size: -
D: TRBD1
DNA: TGTGCCAGCAGTTGGGGAGGGGGCGGACCATCCTCACCCCTCCACTTT
CDR3: CASSWGGGGPSSPLHF

J: TRBJ2-7
V: TRBV29-1
size: few
D: TRBD1
DNA: TGCAGCGTTGAAGATTGGCGACAGGGGAAGAGGTACGAGCAGTACTTC
CDR3: CSVEDWRQGKRYEQYF

J: TRBJ2-3
V: TRBV6-1
size: -
D: -
DNA: TGTGCCAGCAGTGAATATCGCTATAAGGATACGCAGTATTTT
CDR3: CASSEYRYKDTQYF

J: TRBJ1-2
V: TRBV3-1
size: -
D: -
DNA: TGTGCCAGCAGCCAAGAGGGCAGGGGAGGGTATGGCTACACCTTC
CDR3: CASSQEGRGGYGYTF

J: TRBJ2-3
V: TRBV29-1
size: few
D: -
DNA: TGCAGCGCCAAAACGGCAGTCGGCACAGATACGCAGTATTTT
CDR3: CSAKTAVGTDTQYF

J: TRBJ2-3
V: TRBV7-7
size: -
D: -
DNA: TGTGCCAGCAGCCCGAGGGAGGTTCGGCACATCACAGATACGCAGTATTTT
CDR3: CASSPREVRHITDTQYF

J: TRBJ2-5
V: TRBV5-5
size: -
D: -
DNA: TGTGCCAGCAGCTTCACAACCCAGACAGGCGACCTCCAAGAGACCCAGTACTTC
CDR3: CASSFTTQTGDLQETQYF

J: TRBJ1-4
V: TRBV13
size: -
D: TRBD1
DNA: TGTGCCAGCAGCCCGGGACAGGGGGGTAGAAATGAAAAACTGTTTTTT
CDR3: CASSPGQGGRNEKLFF

J: TRBJ2-7
V: TRBV20-1
size: -
D: -
DNA: TGCAGTGCTAGTCCCAGGACATACTACGAGCAGTACTTC
CDR3: CSASPRTYYEQYF